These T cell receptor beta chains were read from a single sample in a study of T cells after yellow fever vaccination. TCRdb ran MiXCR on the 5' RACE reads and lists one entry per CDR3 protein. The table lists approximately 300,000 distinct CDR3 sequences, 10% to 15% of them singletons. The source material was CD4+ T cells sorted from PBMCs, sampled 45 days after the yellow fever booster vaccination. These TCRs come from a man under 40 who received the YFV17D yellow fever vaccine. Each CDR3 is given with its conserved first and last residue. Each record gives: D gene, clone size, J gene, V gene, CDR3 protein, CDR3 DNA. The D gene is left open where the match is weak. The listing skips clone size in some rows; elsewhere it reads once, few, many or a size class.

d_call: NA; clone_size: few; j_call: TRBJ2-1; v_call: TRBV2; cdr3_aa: CASIRERSYNEQFF; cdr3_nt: TGTGCCAGCATCCGGGAGCGCTCCTACAATGAGCAGTTCTTC
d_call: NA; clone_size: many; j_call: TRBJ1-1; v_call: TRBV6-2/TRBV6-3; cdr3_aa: CASSQGTEAFF; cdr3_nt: TGTGCCAGCTCCCAGGGGACTGAAGCTTTCTTT
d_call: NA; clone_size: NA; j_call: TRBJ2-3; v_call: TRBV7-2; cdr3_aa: CASSPRDGSTDTQYF; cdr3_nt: TGTGCCAGCAGCCCCCGGGACGGGAGCACAGATACGCAGTATTTT
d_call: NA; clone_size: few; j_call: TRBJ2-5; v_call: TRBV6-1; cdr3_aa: CASRVNRPQETQYF; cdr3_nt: TGTGCCAGCAGAGTGAACAGGCCACAAGAGACCCAGTACTTC
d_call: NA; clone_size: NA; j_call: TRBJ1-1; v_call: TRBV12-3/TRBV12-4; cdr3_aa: CASTDGQNTEAFF; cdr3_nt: TGTGCCAGCACCGACGGGCAGAACACTGAAGCTTTCTTT
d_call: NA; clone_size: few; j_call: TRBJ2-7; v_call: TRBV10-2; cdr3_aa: CASGGLREQYF; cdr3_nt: TGCGCCAGCGGGGGGTTACGGGAGCAGTACTTC
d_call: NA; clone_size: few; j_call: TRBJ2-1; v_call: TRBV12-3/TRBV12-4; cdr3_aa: CASSSVLGGSEQFF; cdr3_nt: TGTGCCAGCAGTTCCGTCCTCGGTGGCTCTGAGCAGTTCTTC
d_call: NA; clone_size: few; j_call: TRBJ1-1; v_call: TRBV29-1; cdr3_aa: CSAQGTPETEAFF; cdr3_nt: TGCAGCGCCCAGGGGACTCCTGAGACTGAAGCTTTCTTT
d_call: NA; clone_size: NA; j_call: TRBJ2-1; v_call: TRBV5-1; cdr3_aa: CASSTTAGTGNEQFF; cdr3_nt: TGCGCCAGCAGCACCACCGCCGGGACTGGCAATGAGCAGTTCTTC
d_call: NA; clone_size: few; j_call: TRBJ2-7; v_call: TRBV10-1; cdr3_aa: CASSLGASTYF; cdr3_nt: TGCGCCAGCAGTCTGGGGGCCTCAACGTACTTC
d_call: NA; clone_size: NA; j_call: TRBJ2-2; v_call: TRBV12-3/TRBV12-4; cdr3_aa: CANSLGQGDTGELFF; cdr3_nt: TGTGCCAACTCCCTGGGGCAGGGTGACACCGGGGAGCTGTTTTTT
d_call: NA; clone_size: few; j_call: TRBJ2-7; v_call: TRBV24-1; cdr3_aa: CATSRLGGSYEQYF; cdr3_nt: TGTGCCACCAGTCGACTGGGGGGCTCCTACGAGCAGTACTTC
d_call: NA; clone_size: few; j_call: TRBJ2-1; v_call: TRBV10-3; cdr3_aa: CAISGLYNEQFF; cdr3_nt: TGTGCCATCAGTGGACTTTACAATGAGCAGTTCTTC
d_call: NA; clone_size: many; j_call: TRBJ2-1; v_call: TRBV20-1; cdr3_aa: CSARDLGSKQFF; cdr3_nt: TGCAGTGCTAGAGATCTAGGGTCCAAGCAGTTCTTC
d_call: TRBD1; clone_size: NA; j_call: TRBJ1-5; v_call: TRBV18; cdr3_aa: CASAGGNQPQHF; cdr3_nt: TGTGCCAGCGCAGGGGGGAATCAGCCCCAGCATTTT
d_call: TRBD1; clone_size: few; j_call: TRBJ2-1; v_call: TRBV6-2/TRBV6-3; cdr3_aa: CASTPGQTYNEQFF; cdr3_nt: TGTGCCAGCACCCCGGGACAGACCTACAATGAGCAGTTCTTC
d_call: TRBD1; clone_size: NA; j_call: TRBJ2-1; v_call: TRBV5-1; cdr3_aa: CASSTRQGTIEQFF; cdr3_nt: TGCGCCAGCAGCACCCGACAGGGTACTATTGAGCAGTTCTTC
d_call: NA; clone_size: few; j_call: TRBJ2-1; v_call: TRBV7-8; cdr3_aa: CASSLEPLGLGPYNEQFF; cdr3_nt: TGTGCCAGCAGCTTAGAACCTCTTGGGTTAGGGCCGTACAATGAGCAGTTCTTC
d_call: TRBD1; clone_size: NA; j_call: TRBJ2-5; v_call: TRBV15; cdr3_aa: CATSSELQGWETQYF; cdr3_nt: TGTGCCACCAGCAGCGAATTACAGGGGTGGGAGACCCAGTACTTC
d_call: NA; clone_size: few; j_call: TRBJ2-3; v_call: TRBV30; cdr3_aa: CAWTASTDTQYF; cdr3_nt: TGTGCCTGGACCGCCTCCACAGATACGCAGTATTTT
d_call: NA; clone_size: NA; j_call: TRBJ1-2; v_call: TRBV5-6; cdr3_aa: CASILGGGYGYTF; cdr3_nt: TGTGCCAGCATACTCGGGGGCGGCTATGGCTACACCTTC
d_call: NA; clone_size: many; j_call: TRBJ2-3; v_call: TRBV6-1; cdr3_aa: CASSRRESDTQYF; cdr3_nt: TGTGCCAGCAGCCGCAGGGAATCAGATACGCAGTATTTT